This TCR beta chain was obtained from a study of control samples from healthy donors and cancer patients. TCRdb's table, derived via immunoSEQ multiplex PCR, lists solely in-frame clones and lacks some. The sample records approximately 180,000 clones, more than 85% being singletons. The CDR3 is made up of 17 amino acids. The germline V gene encodes CDR1 SNHLY and CDR2 FYNNEI. Deletions cut 2 bases from V and 0 bases from J, with 14 bases between. The receptor was isolated from a woman aged 40 to 55 in good health. J is TRBJ1-5 and V is TRBV2, with D possibly TRBD1 on 5 matching bases. The sequenced sample was blood. The CDR3, as DNA: TGTGCCAGCAGTGAAATAGGTAGACAGTATAGCAATCAGCCCCAGCATTTT. This translates into CASSEIGRQYSNQPQHF.